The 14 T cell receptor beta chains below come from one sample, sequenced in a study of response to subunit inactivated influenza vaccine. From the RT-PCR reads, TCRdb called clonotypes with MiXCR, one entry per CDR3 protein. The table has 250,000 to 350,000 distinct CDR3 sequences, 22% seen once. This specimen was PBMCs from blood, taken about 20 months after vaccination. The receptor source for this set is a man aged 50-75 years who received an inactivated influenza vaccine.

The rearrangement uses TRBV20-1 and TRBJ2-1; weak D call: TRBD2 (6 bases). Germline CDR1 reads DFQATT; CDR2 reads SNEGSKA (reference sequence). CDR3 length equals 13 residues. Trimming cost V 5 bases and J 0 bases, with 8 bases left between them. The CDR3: CSAPDYSYNEQFF. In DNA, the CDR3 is TGCAGTGCTCCGGACTACTCCTACAATGAGCAGTTCTTC.

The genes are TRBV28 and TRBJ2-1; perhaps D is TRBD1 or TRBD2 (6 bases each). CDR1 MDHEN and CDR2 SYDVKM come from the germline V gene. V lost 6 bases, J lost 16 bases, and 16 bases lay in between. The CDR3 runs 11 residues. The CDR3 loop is CASRLGGRSFF. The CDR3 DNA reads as TGTGCCAGCAGACTCGGGGGCCGCTCTTTCTTC.

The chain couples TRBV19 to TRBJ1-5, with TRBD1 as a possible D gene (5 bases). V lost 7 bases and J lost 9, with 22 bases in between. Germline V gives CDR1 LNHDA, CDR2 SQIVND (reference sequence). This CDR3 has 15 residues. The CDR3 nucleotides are TGTGCCAGTAAACAACCGGGACCCCGGCGGGGGCCCCAGCATTTT. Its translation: CASKQPGPRRGPQHF.

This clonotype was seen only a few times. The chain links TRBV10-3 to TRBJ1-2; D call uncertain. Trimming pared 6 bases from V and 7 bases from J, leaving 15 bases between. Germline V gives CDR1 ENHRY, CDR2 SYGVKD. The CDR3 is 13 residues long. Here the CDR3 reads CAIRPPVGSGYTF. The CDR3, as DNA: TGTGCCATCAGACCACCGGTGGGAAGTGGCTACACCTTC.

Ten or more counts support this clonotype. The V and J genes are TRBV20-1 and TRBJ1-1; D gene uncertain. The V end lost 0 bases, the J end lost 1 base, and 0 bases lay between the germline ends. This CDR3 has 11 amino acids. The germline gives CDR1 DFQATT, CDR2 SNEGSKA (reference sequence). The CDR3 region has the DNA TGCAGTGCTAGAGAGAACACTGAAGCTTTCTTT. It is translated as CSARENTEAFF.

The DNA for the CDR3 is TGTGCCAGCAGCTTGAGGGGGCAGGGTGGCTACACCTTC. This translates into CASSLRGQGGYTF. The chain couples TRBV5-6 to TRBJ1-2; 7 bases match TRBD1. The CDR3 is 13 amino acids. Looked up from germline, CDR1 is SGHDT and CDR2 is YYEEEE. V shed 1 base and J 7 bases; nucleotides not matched to a gene: 4.

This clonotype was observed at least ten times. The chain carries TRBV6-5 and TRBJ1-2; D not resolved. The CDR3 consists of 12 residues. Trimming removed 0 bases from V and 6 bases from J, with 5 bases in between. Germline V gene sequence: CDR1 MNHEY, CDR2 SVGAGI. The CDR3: CASSYSGDGYTF. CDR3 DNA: TGTGCCAGCAGTTACTCCGGGGATGGCTACACCTTC.

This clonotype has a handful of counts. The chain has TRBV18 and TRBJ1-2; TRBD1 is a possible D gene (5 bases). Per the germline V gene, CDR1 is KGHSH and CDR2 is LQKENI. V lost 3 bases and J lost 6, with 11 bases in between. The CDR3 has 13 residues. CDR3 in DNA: TGTGCCAGCTCACCTCGGGACCGGGATGGCTACACCTTC. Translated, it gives CASSPRDRDGYTF.

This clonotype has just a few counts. The CDR3 spells CASSLRGDSSYNEQFF. CDR3 bases: TGCGCCAGCAGCTTGAGGGGAGATTCATCCTACAATGAGCAGTTCTTC. The genes are TRBV5-1 and TRBJ2-1; D is possibly TRBD1 or TRBD2 (5 bases each). The CDR3 covers 16 residues. The V gene's germline CDR1 is SGHRS and CDR2 YFSETQ. V was trimmed by 1 base and J by 1 base, leaving 12 bases between them.

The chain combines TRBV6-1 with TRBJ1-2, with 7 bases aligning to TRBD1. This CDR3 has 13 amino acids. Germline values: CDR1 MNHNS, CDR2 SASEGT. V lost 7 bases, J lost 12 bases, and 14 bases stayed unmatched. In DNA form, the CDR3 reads TGTGCCAGCATGGGGCCCGTCCGGGGACAGCACACCTTC. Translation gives CASMGPVRGQHTF.

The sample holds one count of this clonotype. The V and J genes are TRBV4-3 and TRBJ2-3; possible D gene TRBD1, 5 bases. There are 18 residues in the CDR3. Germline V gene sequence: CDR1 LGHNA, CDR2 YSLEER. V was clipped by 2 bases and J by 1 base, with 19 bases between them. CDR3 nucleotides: TGCGCCAGCAGCCAACGCGTCTCCGTCGGACATCGCACAGATACGCAGTATTTT. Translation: CASSQRVSVGHRTDTQYF.

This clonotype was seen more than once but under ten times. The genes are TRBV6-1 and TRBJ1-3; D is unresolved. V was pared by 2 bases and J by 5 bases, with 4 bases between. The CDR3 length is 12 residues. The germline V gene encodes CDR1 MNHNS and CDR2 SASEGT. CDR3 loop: CASSEIRNTIYF. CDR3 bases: TGTGCCAGCAGTGAAATCAGAAACACCATATATTTT.

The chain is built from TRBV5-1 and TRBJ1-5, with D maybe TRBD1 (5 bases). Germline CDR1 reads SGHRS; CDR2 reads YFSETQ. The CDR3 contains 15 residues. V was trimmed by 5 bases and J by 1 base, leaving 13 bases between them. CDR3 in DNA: TGCGCCAGCAGTGAGAGGGGAATGAGCAATCAGCCCCAGCATTTT. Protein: CASSERGMSNQPQHF.

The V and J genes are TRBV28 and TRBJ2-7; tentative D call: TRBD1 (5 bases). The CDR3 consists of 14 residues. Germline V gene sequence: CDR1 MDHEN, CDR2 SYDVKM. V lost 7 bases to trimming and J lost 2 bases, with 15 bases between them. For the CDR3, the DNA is TGTGCCAGCACCGAGCAGGGAAGACCCTACGAGCAGTACTTC. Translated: CASTEQGRPYEQYF. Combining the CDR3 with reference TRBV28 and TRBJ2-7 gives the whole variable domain DVKVTQSSRYLVKRTGEKVFLECVQDMDHENMFWYRQDPGLGLRLIYFSYDVKMKEKGDIPEGYSVSREKKERFSLILESASTNQTSMYLCASTEQGRPYEQYFGPGTRLTVT.